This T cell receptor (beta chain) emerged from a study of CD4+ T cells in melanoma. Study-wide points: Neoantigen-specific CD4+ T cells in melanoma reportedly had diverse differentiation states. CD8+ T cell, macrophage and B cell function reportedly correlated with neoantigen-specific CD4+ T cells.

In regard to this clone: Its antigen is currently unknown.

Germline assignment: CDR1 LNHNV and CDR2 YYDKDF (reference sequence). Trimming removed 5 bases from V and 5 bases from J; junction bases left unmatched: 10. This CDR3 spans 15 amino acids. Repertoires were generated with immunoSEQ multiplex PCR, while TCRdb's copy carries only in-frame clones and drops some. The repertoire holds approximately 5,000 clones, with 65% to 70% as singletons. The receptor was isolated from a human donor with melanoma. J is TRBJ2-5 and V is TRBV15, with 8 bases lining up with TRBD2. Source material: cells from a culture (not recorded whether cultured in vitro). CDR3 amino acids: CATSDERGLGETQYF. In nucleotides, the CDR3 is TGTGCCACCAGCGATGAGCGGGGGTTAGGGGAGACCCAGTACTTC.